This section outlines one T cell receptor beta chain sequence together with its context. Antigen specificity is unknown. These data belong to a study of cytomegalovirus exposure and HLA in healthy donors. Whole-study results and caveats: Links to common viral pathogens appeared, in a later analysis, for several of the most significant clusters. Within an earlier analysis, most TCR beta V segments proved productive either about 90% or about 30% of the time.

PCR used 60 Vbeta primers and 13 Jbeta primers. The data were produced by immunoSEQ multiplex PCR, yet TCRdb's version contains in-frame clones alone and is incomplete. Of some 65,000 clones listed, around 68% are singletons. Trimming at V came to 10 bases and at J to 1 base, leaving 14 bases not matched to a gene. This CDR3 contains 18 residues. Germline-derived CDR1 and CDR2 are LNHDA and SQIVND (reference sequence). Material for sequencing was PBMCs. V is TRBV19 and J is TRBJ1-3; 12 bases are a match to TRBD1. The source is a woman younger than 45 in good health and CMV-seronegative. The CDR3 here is CATHPRDRGRRSGNTIYF. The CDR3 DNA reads TGTGCCACCCACCCCCGGGACAGGGGGCGAAGGTCTGGAAACACCATATATTTT. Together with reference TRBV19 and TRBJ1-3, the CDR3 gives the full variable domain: DGGITQSPKYLFRKEGQNVTLSCEQNLNHDAMYWYRQDPGQGLRLIYYSQIVNDFQKGDIAEGYSVSREKKESFPLTVTSAQKNPTAFYLCATHPRDRGRRSGNTIYFGEGSWLTVV.